The 7 T cell receptor beta chains given below trace back to one sample, sequenced in a study of CD8 T cells in ankylosing spondylitis. One entry per CDR3 protein, called by TCRdb with MiXCR from the 5' RACE reads. The repertoire holds more than 300,000 distinct CDR3 sequences, with 11% as singletons. Sequencing was carried out using blood, either unsorted or a sorted T cell fraction (not recorded which). The origin of the receptors is a female donor with ankylosing spondylitis or in good health (not recorded which).

Only a few counts were recorded for this clonotype. The rearrangement links TRBV9 to TRBJ1-2; D possibly corresponds to TRBD1 (6 bases). The CDR3 sequence is 15 residues long. Germline V gene lookup returns CDR1 SGDLS and CDR2 YYNGEE. V lost 4 bases and J 6 bases, leaving 19 bases between the germline ends. The CDR3 here is CASSRPGGTINGYTF. The CDR3 DNA reads as TGTGCCAGCAGCCGACCCGGGGGCACCATCAATGGCTACACCTTC.

The table lists this clonotype with many counts. The chain has TRBV5-1 and TRBJ2-3; 8 bases match TRBD2. The CDR3 covers 14 residues. Germline values: CDR1 SGHRS, CDR2 YFSETQ. V shed 3 bases, J shed 2 bases, and the junction held 2 bases outside the gene matches. The CDR3 protein is CASSSGLVTDTQYF. In nucleotides, the CDR3 is TGCGCCAGCAGCTCGGGACTAGTCACAGATACGCAGTATTTT. Supplemented by reference TRBV5-1 and TRBJ2-3, the full variable domain reads KAGVTQTPRYLIKTRGQQVTLSCSPISGHRSVSWYQQTPGQGLQFLFEYFSETQRNKGNFPGRFSGRQFSNSRSEMNVSTLELGDSALYLCASSSGLVTDTQYFGPGTRLTVL.

This clonotype was detected a few times. The J gene is TRBJ2-1, the V gene TRBV11-2; 10 bases map to TRBD2. Germline CDR1 reads SGHAT; CDR2 reads FQNNGV. J gave up 8 bases and V 2 bases, and 15 bases lay outside the gene matches. The CDR3 contains 18 residues. The CDR3 bases are TGTGCCAGCAGCTTATCAGAGGGGCTAGCGGGGGCCGGGGATGAGCAGTTCTTC. This gives the protein CASSLSEGLAGAGDEQFF.

This clonotype was seen ten or more times. The genes are TRBV4-3 and TRBJ2-7; 10 nucleotides align to TRBD2. Per the germline V gene, CDR1 is LGHNA and CDR2 is YSLEER. V lost 0 bases, J lost 5 bases, and 10 bases stayed unmatched. This CDR3 spans 17 amino acids. CDR3 coding DNA: TGCGCCAGCAGCCAAGACTTACCTAGCGGGAGTTTGAACGAGCAGTACTTC. Its translation: CASSQDLPSGSLNEQYF.

This chain links TRBV29-1 with TRBJ2-6; D remains ambiguous. V was trimmed by 0 bases and J by 2 bases, leaving 11 bases between them. The germline CDR1 and CDR2 sequences are SQVTM and ANQGSEA. CDR3 size: 16 residues. The CDR3 here is CSVEDPSGPGANVLTF. As DNA, the CDR3 is TGCAGCGTTGAAGATCCTTCGGGCCCTGGGGCCAACGTCCTGACTTTC.

The J gene is TRBJ2-3, the V gene TRBV5-1, with TRBD2 identical over 10 bases. This CDR3 comprises 13 residues. Germline V gene lookup returns CDR1 SGHRS and CDR2 YFSETQ. After removal of 8 bases from V and 2 bases from J, the junction contained 2 bases not matched to a gene. CDR3 sequence reads: CASTSGDTDTQYF. CDR3 in DNA: TGCGCCAGTACTAGCGGGGACACAGATACGCAGTATTTT.

This chain uses TRBV4-3 with TRBJ1-5; D is undetermined. CDR3 length equals 13 residues. Germline loops: CDR1 LGHNA, CDR2 YSLEER. Trimming left V 2 bases short and J 7 bases short, with 9 bases between. This CDR3 reads CASSQNRGQPQHF. For the CDR3, the DNA is TGCGCCAGCAGCCAAAACCGCGGGCAGCCCCAGCATTTT.